This TCR beta chain was found in a study of OX40 agonist ivuxolimab in advanced cancers. Some clones are missing from TCRdb's copy, which holds only in-frame ones; the method was immunoSEQ multiplex PCR. The sample carries under 70,000 clones, roughly 84% recorded once. V lost 8 bases and J lost 4; bases outside the gene matches: 5. The CDR3 spans 13 residues. Germline loops: CDR1 SGHTA, CDR2 FQGTGA. The genes are TRBV7-3 and TRBJ1-5, with 7 bases identical to TRBD1. The receptor's source is an adult with an advanced solid tumor such as melanoma, head and neck, liver or kidney cancer. Here the sequenced sample was CD4+ or CD8+ T cells sorted from blood, taken in a trial of the OX40 agonist ivuxolimab. CDR3 residues: CASSGDRNQPQHF. CDR3 nucleotides: TGTGCCAGCTCCGGGGACAGAAATCAGCCCCAGCATTTT.